This T cell receptor (beta chain) was recovered during a study of sequential checkpoint blockade in melanoma. Method: immunoSEQ multiplex PCR; TCRdb's copy keeps in-frame clones and lacks some. Here the sample spans 35,000 to 45,000 clones, over 75% being singletons. With 1 base removed from V and 8 bases from J, the gap between germline ends came to 11 bases. The V gene's germline CDR1 is SGHAT and CDR2 FQDESV (reference sequence). The CDR3 loop spans 14 amino acids. This clone occurred a few times. Regarding treatment: randomized to nivolumab then ipilimumab (arm A) or the reverse (arm B). DNA-damaging chemotherapy had not been given to any patient beforehand.

The chain uses TRBV11-1 and TRBJ1-4, with a weak D call TRBD1 (6 bases). The specimen comprised CD8+ T cells sorted from blood (inferred from file names), sampled from a patient given nivolumab and ipilimumab in sequence. The source is a human donor with melanoma. The CDR3 DNA reads TGTGCCAGCAGCTTAGGGGACATACACGAAAAACTGTTTTTT. Translating gives CASSLGDIHEKLFF. The complete variable domain, with remaining parts taken from reference TRBV11-1 and TRBJ1-4, reads EAEVAQSPRYKITEKSQAVAFWCDPISGHATLYWYRQILGQGPELLVQFQDESVVDDSQLPKDRFSAERLKGVDSTLKIQPAELGDSAMYLCASSLGDIHEKLFFGSGTQLSVL.